What follows are 26 T cell receptor beta chains derived from one specimen sequenced in a study of T cells after yellow fever vaccination. TCRdb processed the 5' RACE reads anew with MiXCR; each CDR3 protein has one entry. This table has about 85,000 distinct CDR3 sequences, more than 10% appearing once. The sample was CD8+ T cells not binding an NS4B(214-222) dextramer, sorted from PBMCs, taken around 3 weeks after the first yellow fever vaccination. The source is a man aged 18 to 35 who received the YFV17D yellow fever vaccine.

This clonotype was seen more than once but under ten times. V usage is TRBV7-9 and J usage is TRBJ1-1; D uncertain. The germline gives CDR1 SEHNR, CDR2 FQNEAQ (reference sequence). The CDR3 extends over 11 amino acids. Trimming took off 5 bases at V and 6 bases at J, with 7 bases between the two ends. The CDR3, as DNA: TGTGCCAGCAGCGCCCGACCTGAAGCTTTCTTT. This sequence encodes CASSARPEAFF.

This clonotype came up a few times. The chain uses TRBV20-1 and TRBJ1-1; D is undetermined. This CDR3 is built from 16 residues. Germline loops: CDR1 DFQATT, CDR2 SNEGSKA (reference sequence). With 0 bases removed from V and 0 bases from J, the gap between germline ends came to 14 bases. CDR3 loop: CSARDFQAYMNTEAFF. The CDR3 region has the DNA TGCAGTGCTAGAGATTTCCAGGCCTACATGAACACTGAAGCTTTCTTT.

The chain is built from TRBV6-2 or TRBV6-3 and TRBJ1-1; D possibly corresponds to TRBD1 (6 bases). This CDR3 has 13 residues. V was cut by 6 bases and J by 0 bases, with 8 bases left in between. Germline V gene data show CDR1 as MNHEY and CDR2 as SVGEGT. The CDR3 region is CASRDSLNTEAFF. CDR3 DNA sequence: TGTGCCAGCAGGGACAGTCTGAACACTGAAGCTTTCTTT.

The J gene is TRBJ2-5, the V gene TRBV7-9; D call uncertain. Germline V gives CDR1 SEHNR, CDR2 FQNEAQ (reference sequence). Between the trimmed V and J ends, which lost 2 bases and 3 bases, there was a span of 10 bases. The CDR3 sequence is 14 residues long. CDR3 in DNA: TGTGCCAGCAGCTTAACTGCTGGTGAAGAGACCCAGTACTTC. As protein: CASSLTAGEETQYF.

This clonotype was found a few times. The V gene is TRBV7-9, the J gene TRBJ2-1; D is uncertain. The CDR3 covers 12 residues. V was shortened by 2 bases and J by 9 bases, with 8 bases between the two germline ends. Germline lookup yields CDR1 SEHNR and CDR2 FQNEAQ (reference sequence). The CDR3 DNA reads as TGTGCCAGCAGCTTACGGGCAGCTGAGCAGTTCTTC. Protein product: CASSLRAAEQFF.

The chain carries TRBV5-1 and TRBJ2-5; D is uncertain. The germline CDR1 and CDR2 sequences are SGHRS and YFSETQ. The CDR3 sequence is 13 residues long. Trimming removed 4 bases from V and 0 bases from J, with 7 bases in between. CDR3 sequence (DNA): TGCGCCAGCAGCGATCTATACCAAGAGACCCAGTACTTC. Its translation is CASSDLYQETQYF. The full variable domain, its missing parts supplied by reference TRBV5-1 and TRBJ2-5, is KAGVTQTPRYLIKTRGQQVTLSCSPISGHRSVSWYQQTPGQGLQFLFEYFSETQRNKGNFPGRFSGRQFSNSRSEMNVSTLELGDSALYLCASSDLYQETQYFGPGTRLLVL.

The J gene is TRBJ2-4, the V gene TRBV12-3 or TRBV12-4; TRBD2 might be the D (7 bases). Trimming cost V 7 bases and J 0 bases, with 16 bases left between them. CDR3 length: 16 amino acids. This CDR3 is CASTDVGGGAKNIQYF. The CDR3 region has the DNA TGTGCCAGCACCGATGTAGGGGGGGGAGCCAAAAACATTCAGTACTTC.

This clonotype was recorded many times. V is TRBV6-5 and J is TRBJ2-3, with D uncertain. Germline loops: CDR1 MNHEY, CDR2 SVGAGI. The CDR3 is made up of 13 amino acids. Trimming removed 5 bases from V and 6 bases from J, with 12 bases in between. CDR3 loop: CASSHIRQDTQYF. In DNA form, the CDR3 reads TGTGCCAGCAGTCACATACGGCAGGATACGCAGTATTTT.

The V call is TRBV12-3 or TRBV12-4, the J call TRBJ1-1; D not certain. V lost 7 bases and J 1 base, leaving 7 bases between the germline ends. The CDR3 has 12 residues. The CDR3 region is CASTWRNTEAFF. The DNA for the CDR3 is TGTGCCAGCACCTGGAGGAACACTGAAGCTTTCTTT.

The genes are TRBV7-6 and TRBJ2-3; unclear D gene. Germline CDR1 is SGHVS and CDR2 is FNYEAQ. V was shortened by 3 bases and J by 1 base, with 11 bases between the two germline ends. CDR3 length: 15 residues. As DNA, the CDR3 is TGTGCCAGCAGCTTGGTAGGTGGAGGCACAGATACGCAGTATTTT. Protein product: CASSLVGGGTDTQYF.

This clonotype was recorded a few times. V gene TRBV6-4 combines with J gene TRBJ2-3; D gene unclear. Germline CDR1 and CDR2: MRHNA and SNTAGT. Trimming took off 0 bases at V and 3 bases at J, with 4 bases between the two ends. The CDR3 sequence is 13 residues long. The CDR3 reads CASSDSTTDTQYF. CDR3 nucleotide sequence: TGTGCCAGCAGTGACTCGACTACAGATACGCAGTATTTT.

In its sample, this clonotype was seen a few times. This sequence joins TRBV12-3 or TRBV12-4 and TRBJ1-1; D gene uncertain. Trimming took off 6 bases at V and 2 bases at J, with 13 bases between the two ends. The CDR3 has 14 amino acids. In nucleotides, the CDR3 is TGTGCCAGCAGCTCCGCTACAGATAACACTGAAGCTTTCTTT. It specifies CASSSATDNTEAFF.

A few counts support this clonotype. The J gene is TRBJ2-2, the V gene TRBV10-3; TRBD1 matches 7 bases. The CDR3 contains 10 residues. The V and J ends lost 11 bases and 7 bases, in that order; junction bases with no gene match: 1. Germline V lookup: CDR1 ENHRY, CDR2 SYGVKD. The CDR3 region has the DNA TGTGCCGCAGGGGGCGGGGAGCTGTTTTTT. It encodes CAAGGGELFF.

This clonotype has ten or more counts. This rearrangement joins TRBV11-2 to TRBJ1-4; D may be TRBD1 (5 bases). Germline loops: CDR1 SGHAT, CDR2 FQNNGV. The CDR3 covers 18 residues. Trimming removed 3 bases at V and 6 bases at J, with 23 bases between. Here the CDR3 DNA reads TGTGCCAGCAGCTTTCTATTATGGGGGAGTCCACATGATGAAAAACTGTTTTTT. It codes for CASSFLLWGSPHDEKLFF.

In this sample, this clonotype turned up a few times. The chain links TRBV19 to TRBJ1-2, with D uncertain. The CDR3 spans 10 residues. Trimming shortened V by 5 bases and J by 11 bases, and 9 bases separated the two germline ends. Per the germline V gene, CDR1 is LNHDA and CDR2 is SQIVND (reference sequence). The CDR3 sequence is CASSAGSYTF. In DNA form, the CDR3 reads TGTGCCAGTAGTGCCGGTAGTTACACCTTC.

This clonotype has more than one count but fewer than ten. The rearrangement links TRBV5-3 to TRBJ2-1, with D perhaps matching TRBD1 (7 bases). TRBV5-3 is noted as an ORF with a role that remains uncertain. V was cut by 9 bases and J by 5 bases, with 18 bases left in between. This CDR3 spans 14 amino acids. This CDR3 is CAMGPAGQHNEQFF. CDR3 bases: TGTGCCATGGGCCCCGCGGGACAGCACAATGAGCAGTTCTTC.

CDR3 loop: CASTPTGNNEQFF. CDR3 DNA sequence: TGTGCCAGCACCCCGACAGGGAACAATGAGCAGTTCTTC. The genes are TRBV6-5 and TRBJ2-1, with 7 bases that match TRBD1. CDR1 MNHEY and CDR2 SVGAGI come from the germline V gene. V lost 7 bases and J lost 5; bases outside the gene matches: 5. The CDR3 is made up of 13 amino acids.

In this sample, this clonotype turned up a few times. The genes are TRBV6-1 and TRBJ2-1; TRBD1 agrees at 9 bases. This CDR3 contains 14 residues. V was pared by 4 bases and J by 5 bases, with 3 bases of the junction left unmatched. Germline V CDR1 and CDR2: MNHNS, SASEGT. The CDR3 spells CASSGGTGHNEQFF. CDR3 coding DNA: TGTGCCAGCAGTGGCGGGACAGGGCACAATGAGCAGTTCTTC.

This clonotype appeared a few times. The chain employs TRBV4-1 and TRBJ2-5, with a tentative D call TRBD2 (5 bases). CDR1 MGHRA and CDR2 YSYEKL come from the germline V gene. Trimming stripped 1 base from V and 5 bases from J, with 14 bases between. This CDR3 has 15 residues. The CDR3 here is CASSQGTAGGETQYF. CDR3 DNA: TGCGCCAGCAGCCAAGGGACGGCGGGCGGGGAGACCCAGTACTTC.

This clonotype was seen more than once but under ten times. The chain uses TRBV4-1 and TRBJ1-5; possibly TRBD1 for D (5 bases). The germline V and J ends were trimmed by 0 bases and 7 bases, with 13 bases remaining between them. The CDR3 sequence is 15 residues long. The V gene's germline CDR1 is MGHRA and CDR2 YSYEKL. CDR3 DNA sequence: TGCGCCAGCAGCCAAGAGCAGGGCGAAAGGCAGCCCCAGCATTTT. Protein: CASSQEQGERQPQHF.

This clonotype was picked up a small number of times. This rearrangement joins TRBV3-1 to TRBJ2-1; D remains ambiguous. This CDR3 has 13 amino acids. The ends were cut back, 3 bases at V and 7 bases at J, with 10 bases in the middle. Germline-derived CDR1 and CDR2 are LGHDT and YNNKEL (reference sequence). This CDR3 is CASSQASGNEQFF. The CDR3 DNA is TGTGCCAGCAGCCAGGCCAGTGGGAATGAGCAGTTCTTC.

The chain couples TRBV5-1 to TRBJ2-5; TRBD2 aligns across 10 bases. Germline V gene lookup returns CDR1 SGHRS and CDR2 YFSETQ. V shed 3 bases, J shed 3 bases, and the junction held 8 bases outside the gene matches. This CDR3 contains 16 residues. The CDR3 loop is CASSWALAGGEETQYF. In DNA form, the CDR3 reads TGCGCCAGCAGCTGGGCTTTAGCGGGGGGTGAAGAGACCCAGTACTTC.

J is TRBJ2-3 and V is TRBV6-5, with 11 positions matching TRBD2. The germline V gene has CDR1 MNHEY and CDR2 SVGAGI. J lost 1 base, V lost 6 bases, and 3 bases had no gene match. The CDR3 is made up of 15 amino acids. The CDR3 region is CASRLLAGGTDTQYF. For the CDR3, the DNA is TGTGCCAGCAGGTTACTAGCGGGGGGCACAGATACGCAGTATTTT.

This clonotype was counted ten times or more. The chain uses TRBV2 and TRBJ2-7; D ambiguous. From germline, CDR1 is SNHLY and CDR2 FYNNEI. The CDR3 spans 14 residues. V was trimmed by 2 bases and J by 2 bases, leaving 10 bases between them. The CDR3, as DNA: TGTGCCAGCAGTGAATCCAGGCCTACCTACGAGCAGTACTTC. Translating gives CASSESRPTYEQYF.

This clonotype was seen only a few times. The V and J genes are TRBV30 and TRBJ1-2; D is unresolved. V was trimmed by 5 bases and J by 3 bases, leaving 10 bases between them. The CDR3 spans 12 residues. Germline CDR1 is GTSNPN and CDR2 is SVGIG (reference sequence). This CDR3 reads CAWWRHHYGYTF. Here the CDR3 DNA reads TGTGCCTGGTGGCGACATCACTATGGCTACACCTTC.

This clonotype was counted a few times. This chain links TRBV25-1 with TRBJ1-1; D remains ambiguous. The CDR3 extends over 13 amino acids. Per the germline V gene, CDR1 is MGHDK and CDR2 is SYGVNS. Trimming removed 4 bases at V and 1 base at J, with 7 bases between. The CDR3 DNA follows: TGTGCCAGCAGTGTGGCGACGAACACTGAAGCTTTCTTT. Its protein is CASSVATNTEAFF.